Listed below are T cell receptor beta chains from one sample, sequenced in a study of PD-1 blockade in mismatch repair-deficient tumors. Only in-frame clones appear in the TCRdb table, and some are missing; sequencing was by immunoSEQ multiplex PCR. The profile covers about 34,000 clones, with approximately 84% appearing a single time and roughly 3.5% taken by the ten largest. This specimen was PBMCs, taken roughly 6 weeks after starting pembrolizumab. The receptors shown here come from an adult with mismatch repair-deficient cancer. CDR3s include the opening cysteine and the closing phenylalanine or tryptophan. The order of the fields is V gene, clone size, D gene, J gene, CDR3 protein, CDR3 DNA. D genes are given only for firm matches. Only some rows state a clone size, as once, few, many or a class for expanded clones.

TRBV7-9	few	TRBD1	TRBJ2-7	CASSAPGGYEQYF	TGTGCCAGCAGCGCCCCAGGGGGTTACGAGCAGTACTTC
TRBV5-5	NA	NA	TRBJ1-4	CASSFRTLGEKLFF	TGTGCCAGCAGCTTCCGGACATTAGGGGAAAAACTGTTTTTT
TRBV9	few	NA	TRBJ2-7	CASSGPRGGGPYEQYF	TGTGCCAGCAGCGGGCCGAGGGGGGGAGGGCCCTACGAGCAGTACTTC
TRBV18	NA	NA	TRBJ1-1	CASKQQGNTEAFF	TGTGCCAGCAAACAGCAGGGGAACACTGAAGCTTTCTTT
TRBV5-1	NA	NA	TRBJ1-2	CASSLDTPNYGYTF	TGCGCCAGCAGCCTGGACACCCCTAACTATGGCTACACCTTC
TRBV25-1	NA	TRBD1	TRBJ2-2	CASSNTGEGGTGELFF	TGTGCCAGCAGTAACACAGGGGAAGGTGGGACCGGGGAGCTGTTTTTT
TRBV28	NA	NA	TRBJ1-4	CASSLLATNEKLFF	TGTGCCAGCAGTTTACTCGCAACTAATGAAAAACTGTTTTTT
TRBV27	NA	NA	TRBJ2-7	CASRLFYGGGFSYEQYF	TGTGCCAGCAGACTCTTTTATGGGGGAGGCTTCTCCTACGAGCAGTACTTC
TRBV30	NA	NA	TRBJ1-4	CAWSVSNEKLFF	TGTGCCTGGAGTGTGTCGAATGAAAAACTGTTTTTT
TRBV11-2	NA	NA	TRBJ2-2	CASNLNRGGTGELFF	TGTGCCAGCAACCTCAACAGGGGAGGAACCGGGGAGCTGTTTTTT
TRBV11-2	few	NA	TRBJ1-2	CASSLDTPHRDYGYTF	TGTGCCAGCAGCTTAGATACCCCCCACAGGGATTACGGCTACACCTTC
TRBV7-6	few	TRBD2	TRBJ2-7	CASSLDASGGYEQYF	TGTGCCAGCAGCTTAGATGCTAGCGGGGGCTACGAGCAGTACTTC
TRBV28	NA	NA	TRBJ1-1	CASSLPGFTEAFF	TGTGCCAGCAGTTTGCCAGGGTTTACTGAAGCTTTCTTT
TRBV9	NA	NA	TRBJ2-1	CASSPGLSSYNEQFF	TGTGCCAGCAGCCCGGGACTTAGCTCCTACAATGAGCAGTTCTTC
TRBV10-1	NA	NA	TRBJ2-1	CASSGKGALGNEQFF	TGCGCCAGCAGTGGGAAAGGGGCCTTGGGAAATGAGCAGTTCTTC
TRBV28	NA	TRBD1	TRBJ1-1	CASSSDGQGMAEAFF	TGTGCCAGCAGTTCGGACGGACAGGGCATGGCTGAAGCTTTCTTT
TRBV2	NA	TRBD1	TRBJ1-2	CASSERVAGQGKWGYTF	TGTGCCAGCAGTGAAAGGGTCGCCGGACAGGGAAAATGGGGCTACACCTTC
TRBV5-1	NA	NA	TRBJ2-1	CASSLPLARHNEQFF	TGCGCCAGCAGCTTGCCGCTAGCAAGACACAATGAGCAGTTCTTC
TRBV19	NA	NA	TRBJ1-5	CASSMRDNNQPQHF	TGTGCCAGTAGTATGAGGGACAACAATCAGCCCCAGCATTTT
TRBV18	NA	NA	TRBJ2-7	CASSPQRDRSTYEQYF	TGTGCCAGCTCACCACAGCGGGACAGGTCCACCTACGAGCAGTACTTC
TRBV6-1	once	TRBD2	TRBJ2-1	CASSVSGMSYNEQFF	TGTGCCAGCAGTGTTAGCGGGATGTCCTACAATGAGCAGTTCTTC
TRBV11-1	NA	TRBD2	TRBJ2-1	CASRHRSGRAREQFF	TGTGCCAGCAGACATCGTAGCGGGAGGGCCAGGGAGCAGTTCTTC
TRBV2	NA	NA	TRBJ2-2	CASRVGNSGELFF	TGTGCCAGCAGGGTCGGGAATTCCGGGGAGCTGTTTTTT
TRBV28	once	NA	TRBJ2-3	CATWGPSTDTQYF	TGTGCTACGTGGGGCCCTAGCACAGATACGCAGTATTTT
TRBV9	NA	NA	TRBJ2-2	CASSVGSVTGELFF	TGTGCCAGCAGCGTAGGTTCCGTTACCGGGGAGCTGTTTTTT
TRBV29-1	NA	TRBD1	TRBJ2-1	CSVGFLAGGYGNEQFF	TGCAGCGTTGGTTTTTTAGCAGGGGGTTACGGGAATGAGCAGTTCTTC
TRBV19	once	NA	TRBJ2-1	CASRTLYNEQFF	TGTGCCAGTAGGACACTCTACAATGAGCAGTTCTTC
TRBV6-1	NA	NA	TRBJ1-2	CASSLQAYYGYTF	TGTGCCAGCAGTTTACAGGCCTACTATGGCTACACCTTC
TRBV6-5	few	NA	TRBJ1-2	CASSALLEANYGYTF	TGTGCCAGCAGTGCCCTCTTGGAGGCTAACTATGGCTACACCTTC
TRBV6-5	NA	TRBD2	TRBJ2-7	CASSYALAGGGQQYF	TGTGCCAGCAGTTACGCACTAGCGGGAGGCGGGCAGCAGTACTTC
TRBV7-8	NA	NA	TRBJ2-5	CASSFNSGEETQYF	TGTGCCAGCAGCTTTAACTCGGGGGAAGAGACCCAGTACTTC